This T cell receptor (beta chain) derives from a study of T cell responses to AZD1222 COVID-19 vaccine. Generated by immunoSEQ multiplex PCR, the TCRdb table keeps only in-frame clones and is missing some. This sample has fewer than 110,000 clones, with about 89% found just once. The germline V gene has CDR1 MNHEY and CDR2 SVGEGT. V was clipped by 2 bases and J by 4 bases, with 11 bases between them. The CDR3 is made up of 14 amino acids. Sequenced material: peripheral blood, taken on day 0 of AZD1222 vaccination. The sequence was obtained from an adult in good health. This sequence joins TRBV6-2 or TRBV6-3 and TRBJ2-5; no firm D call. The chain's CDR3 is CASSYNRRGETQYF. In DNA form, the CDR3 reads TGTGCCAGCAGTTACAACCGGCGTGGAGAGACCCAGTACTTC.